These 21 T cell receptor beta chains share one sample of origin, sequenced in a study of T-cell reconstitution after alpha-beta-depleted transplantation in children. Unique molecular identifiers were built into the TCRbeta library. TCRdb called the PCR reads again in MiXCR, with one record for every CDR3 protein. The sample includes under 350,000 distinct CDR3 sequences, more than 8% of them seen just once. The material sequenced was PBMCs from the stem cell graft donor, taken from the stem cell graft. Receptors were obtained from a human donor who donated a stem cell graft to a child with SCID.

In its sample, this clonotype was seen a few times. The V gene is TRBV12-3 or TRBV12-4, the J gene TRBJ2-3; TRBD2 agrees at 11 bases. This CDR3 spans 16 amino acids. V shed 4 bases, J shed 3 bases, and the junction held 6 bases outside the gene matches. The CDR3 sequence is CASSSLAGGPTDTQYF. Here the CDR3 DNA reads TGTGCCAGCAGTTCCTTAGCGGGGGGGCCGACAGATACGCAGTATTTT.

V gene TRBV6-5 combines with J gene TRBJ2-7, with D tentatively TRBD1 (6 bases). Germline CDR1 is MNHEY and CDR2 is SVGAGI. V was cut by 5 bases and J by 5 bases, with 7 bases left in between. The CDR3 runs to 11 residues. The chain's CDR3 is CASSNRDEQYF. CDR3 bases: TGTGCCAGCAGTAACAGGGACGAGCAGTACTTC.

The rearrangement uses TRBV10-3 and TRBJ1-2; D not resolved. V lost 3 bases, J lost 2 bases, and 13 bases lay in between. The CDR3 length is 15 residues. The germline CDR1 and CDR2 sequences are ENHRY and SYGVKD. The CDR3 here is CAISERRTLNYGYTF. For the CDR3, the DNA is TGTGCCATCAGTGAAAGGAGGACTTTAAACTATGGCTACACCTTC.

This chain uses TRBV20-1 with TRBJ2-1, with 7 bases fitting TRBD2. Germline CDR1 DFQATT, CDR2 SNEGSKA (reference sequence). This CDR3 is built from 16 residues. Trimming at V came to 3 bases and at J to 3 bases, leaving 11 bases not matched to a gene. The CDR3 coding sequence is TGCAGTGCTAGCCAGCGAGCGGGGATCGGCTACAATGAGCAGTTCTTC. This encodes CSASQRAGIGYNEQFF.

V is TRBV12-3 or TRBV12-4 and J is TRBJ1-1, with D maybe TRBD1 (5 bases). Trimming cost V 5 bases and J 0 bases, with 19 bases left between them. There are 17 residues in the CDR3. CDR3 coding DNA: TGTGCCAGCAGTCCCCTCCTCGGACAAATTTTGAACACTGAAGCTTTCTTT. As protein: CASSPLLGQILNTEAFF.

In this sample, this clonotype turned up many times. The chain carries TRBV2 and TRBJ2-7; D perhaps matches TRBD1 (6 bases). The V gene lost 10 bases and the J gene lost 2 bases, with 12 bases spanning the gap. Germline V gene sequence: CDR1 SNHLY, CDR2 FYNNEI. CDR3 size: 12 residues. CDR3 protein: CATRDNAYEQYF. As DNA, the CDR3 is TGTGCCACCAGGGACAACGCCTACGAGCAGTACTTC.

The gene calls are TRBV5-1 and TRBJ1-1; D possibly corresponds to TRBD1 (6 bases). V shed 0 bases and J shed 12 bases, with 9 bases lying between them. CDR1 SGHRS and CDR2 YFSETQ come from the germline V gene. This CDR3 spans 11 amino acids. The CDR3 nucleotides read TGCGCCAGCAGCTTGGCAGGGGTTTCTTTCTTT. It encodes CASSLAGVSFF.

This chain links TRBV12-3 or TRBV12-4 with TRBJ2-2, with TRBD2 identical over 7 bases. J was trimmed by 0 bases and V by 4 bases; bases with no gene match: 2. The CDR3 consists of 15 residues. The CDR3 spells CASSWDYPNTGELFF. In nucleotides, the CDR3 is TGTGCCAGCAGTTGGGACTACCCGAACACCGGGGAGCTGTTTTTT.

V usage is TRBV5-1 and J usage is TRBJ2-3; 11 bases are shared with TRBD1. Germline CDR1 SGHRS, CDR2 YFSETQ. Unmatched junction bases numbered 12, after V lost 7 bases and J lost 5 bases. CDR3 length equals 16 residues. The CDR3 reads CASDLVGTGGVDTQYF. The CDR3 coding sequence is TGCGCCAGCGACCTCGTCGGGACAGGGGGTGTAGATACGCAGTATTTT.

This chain links TRBV5-1 with TRBJ2-2; 11 nucleotides align to TRBD1. The CDR3 runs 16 residues. Germline V CDR1 and CDR2: SGHRS, YFSETQ. Trimming removed 1 base from V and 7 bases from J; junction bases left unmatched: 6. CDR3 residues: CASSLRTGGDVGELFF. In nucleotides, the CDR3 is TGCGCCAGCAGCTTGAGGACAGGGGGCGACGTCGGGGAGCTGTTTTTT.

The chain links TRBV12-3 or TRBV12-4 to TRBJ2-1; 7 bases fit TRBD2. The V and J ends lost 5 bases and 9 bases, in that order; junction bases with no gene match: 4. The CDR3 length is 12 residues. The CDR3 loop reads CASSLGEGEQFF. CDR3 DNA sequence: TGTGCCAGCAGTCTAGGGGAGGGTGAGCAGTTCTTC.

This clonotype was counted ten times or more. The V and J genes are TRBV5-1 and TRBJ2-5; tentative D call: TRBD1 (5 bases). Germline assignment: CDR1 SGHRS and CDR2 YFSETQ. V was shortened by 2 bases and J by 4 bases, with 12 bases between the two germline ends. The CDR3 consists of 14 residues. CDR3 in DNA: TGCGCCAGCAGCTTCGGCAGGGATGCAGAGACCCAGTACTTC. Residues: CASSFGRDAETQYF.

The CDR3 nucleotides read TGTGCCAGCAGTGTCGGCCTAGCGGGGGTGCACAATGAGCAGTTCTTC. It specifies CASSVGLAGVHNEQFF. J is TRBJ2-1 and V is TRBV7-2; 10 nucleotides line up with TRBD2. After removal of 6 bases from V and 5 bases from J, the junction contained 10 bases not matched to a gene. Germline V gene data show CDR1 as SGHTA and CDR2 as FQGNSA. The CDR3 covers 16 residues.

The chain has TRBV20-1 and TRBJ1-2; possible D gene TRBD1, 6 bases. Germline CDR1 and CDR2: DFQATT and SNEGSKA (reference sequence). CDR3 size: 14 residues. Between the trimmed V and J ends, which lost 6 bases and 4 bases, there was a span of 18 bases. The CDR3 loop is CSANRRGRGYGYTF. CDR3 nucleotides: TGCAGTGCCAACCGCAGGGGAAGGGGCTATGGCTACACCTTC.

J is TRBJ2-7 and V is TRBV10-3; 11 nucleotides align to TRBD1. CDR3 length: 14 amino acids. J was trimmed by 4 bases and V by 5 bases; bases with no gene match: 4. Per germline, CDR1 ENHRY and CDR2 SYGVKD. The CDR3 is CAISSGTGGYEQYF. The CDR3 coding sequence is TGTGCCATCAGTTCCGGGACAGGGGGATACGAGCAGTACTTC.

The V gene is TRBV7-2, the J gene TRBJ2-7; no reliable D call. Trimming left V 8 bases short and J 7 bases short, with 12 bases between. Germline values: CDR1 SGHTA, CDR2 FQGNSA. This CDR3 comprises 11 residues. DNA of the CDR3: TGTGCCAGCGGCAAATGGGGAGAGCAGTACTTC. Its protein product is CASGKWGEQYF.

This clonotype turned up a few times. The chain combines TRBV7-9 with TRBJ2-2; the D is unclear. The germline V gene has CDR1 SEHNR and CDR2 FQNEAQ (reference sequence). This CDR3 region has 15 residues. V lost 5 bases and J 7 bases, leaving 17 bases between the germline ends. CDR3 bases: TGTGCCAGCAGCCTCCCAACGTCGAGAGGCGGGGAGCTGTTTTTT. This sequence encodes CASSLPTSRGGELFF.

The chain recombines TRBV7-8 with TRBJ2-2, with D uncertain. This CDR3 region has 16 residues. The V end lost 5 bases, the J end lost 1 base, and 14 bases lay between the germline ends. Germline loops: CDR1 SGHVS, CDR2 FQNEAQ. CDR3 DNA sequence: TGTGCCAGCAGCCCCGGGCTCACCAAGAACACCGGGGAGCTGTTTTTT. Translation gives CASSPGLTKNTGELFF.

The chain has TRBV4-1 and TRBJ2-1; 10 bases map to TRBD2. CDR1 and CDR2 (germline): MGHRA, YSYEKL. After removal of 2 bases from V and 6 bases from J, the junction contained 7 bases not matched to a gene. The CDR3 extends over 16 amino acids. The CDR3 coding sequence is TGCGCCAGCAGCCAATTATCTAGCGGGGGACGCAATGAGCAGTTCTTC. Its protein product is CASSQLSSGGRNEQFF.

This clonotype was picked up a small number of times. The chain is built from TRBV11-1 and TRBJ2-2, with 8 bases aligning to TRBD1. Germline lookup yields CDR1 SGHAT and CDR2 FQDESV (reference sequence). The CDR3 consists of 14 residues. V was pared by 7 bases and J by 5 bases, with 6 bases of the junction left unmatched. The CDR3 nucleotides read TGTGCCAGCAACGACAGGGGACGTACCGGGGAGCTGTTTTTT. Encoded protein: CASNDRGRTGELFF.

The J gene is TRBJ2-3, the V gene TRBV12-3 or TRBV12-4; D might be TRBD2 (7 bases). This CDR3 has 16 amino acids. V dropped 1 base and J dropped 2 bases, with 13 bases sitting between them. CDR3 sequence reads: CASSLVGGAPTDTQYF. CDR3 coding DNA: TGTGCCAGCAGTTTAGTAGGGGGGGCGCCCACAGATACGCAGTATTTT.